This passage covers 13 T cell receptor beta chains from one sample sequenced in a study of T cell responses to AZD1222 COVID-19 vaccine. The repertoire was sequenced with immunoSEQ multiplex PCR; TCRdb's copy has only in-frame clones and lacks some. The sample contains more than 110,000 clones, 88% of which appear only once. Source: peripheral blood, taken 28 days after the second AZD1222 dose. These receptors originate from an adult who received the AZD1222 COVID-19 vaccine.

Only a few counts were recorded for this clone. The CDR3: CASRPGTVSYEQYF. The CDR3, as DNA: TGTGCCAGCAGACCCGGGACAGTCTCCTACGAGCAGTACTTC. V and J are TRBV6-6 and TRBJ2-7, with TRBD1 matching 7 bases. Germline CDR1 is MNHNY and CDR2 is SVGAGI (reference sequence). This CDR3 contains 14 residues. J was trimmed by 0 bases and V by 6 bases; bases with no gene match: 5.

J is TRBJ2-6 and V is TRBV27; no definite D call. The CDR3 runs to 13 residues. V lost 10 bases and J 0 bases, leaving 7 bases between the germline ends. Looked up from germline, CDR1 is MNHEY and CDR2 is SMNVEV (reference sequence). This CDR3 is CATRPSGANVLTF. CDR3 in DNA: TGTGCCACCAGGCCCTCTGGGGCCAACGTCCTGACTTTC.

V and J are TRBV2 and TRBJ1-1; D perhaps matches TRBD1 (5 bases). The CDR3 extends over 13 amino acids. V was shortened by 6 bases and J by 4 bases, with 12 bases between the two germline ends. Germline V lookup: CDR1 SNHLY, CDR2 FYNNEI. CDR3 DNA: TGTGCCAGCAGCGGTGGGGGGTCCACTGAAGCTTTCTTT. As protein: CASSGGGSTEAFF.

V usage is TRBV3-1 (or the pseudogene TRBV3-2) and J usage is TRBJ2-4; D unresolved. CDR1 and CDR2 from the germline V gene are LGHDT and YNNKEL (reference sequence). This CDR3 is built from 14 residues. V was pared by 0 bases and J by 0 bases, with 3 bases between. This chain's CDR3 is CASSQEGAKNIQYF. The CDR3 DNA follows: TGTGCCAGCAGCCAAGAGGGAGCCAAAAACATTCAGTACTTC.

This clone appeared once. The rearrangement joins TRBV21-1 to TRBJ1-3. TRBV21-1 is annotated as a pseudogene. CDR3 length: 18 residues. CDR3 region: CASSKEEDCRSPGNTIYF. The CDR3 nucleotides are TGTGCCAGCAGCAAAGAGGAGGACTGCCGGTCCCCTGGAAACACCATATATTTT.

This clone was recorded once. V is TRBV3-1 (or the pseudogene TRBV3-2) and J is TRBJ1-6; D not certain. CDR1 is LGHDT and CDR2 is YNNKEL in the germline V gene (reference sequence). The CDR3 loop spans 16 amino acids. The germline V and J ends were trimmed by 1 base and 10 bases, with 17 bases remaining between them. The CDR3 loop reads CASSQGASNRASPLHF. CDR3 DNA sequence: TGTGCCAGCAGCCAAGGGGCCAGTAATCGGGCGTCACCCCTCCACTTT.

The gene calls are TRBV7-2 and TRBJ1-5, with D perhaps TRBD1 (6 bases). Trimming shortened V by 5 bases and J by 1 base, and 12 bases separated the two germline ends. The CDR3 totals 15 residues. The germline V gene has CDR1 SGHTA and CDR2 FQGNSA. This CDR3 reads CASSVYQGSNQPQHF. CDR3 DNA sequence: TGTGCCAGCAGCGTATACCAGGGGAGCAATCAGCCCCAGCATTTT.

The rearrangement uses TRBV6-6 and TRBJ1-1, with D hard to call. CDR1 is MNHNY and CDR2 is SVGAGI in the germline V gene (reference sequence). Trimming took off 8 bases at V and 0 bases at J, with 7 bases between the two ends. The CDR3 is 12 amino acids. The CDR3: CASRSLNTEAFF. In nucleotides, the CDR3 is TGTGCCAGCCGATCTCTGAACACTGAAGCTTTCTTT.

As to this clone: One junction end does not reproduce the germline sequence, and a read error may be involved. The CDR3 is CASSGYEQYF. The CDR3, as DNA: TGCGCCAGTAGTGGCTACGAGCAGTACTTC. The J gene is TRBJ2-7, the V gene TRBV10-2; D unresolved. CDR3 length: 10 residues. The V gene's germline CDR1 is WSHSY and CDR2 SAAADI.

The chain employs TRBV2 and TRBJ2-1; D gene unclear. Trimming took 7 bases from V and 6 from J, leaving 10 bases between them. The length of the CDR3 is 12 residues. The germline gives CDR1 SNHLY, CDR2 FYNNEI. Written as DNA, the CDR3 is TGTGCCAGCAAAGTACTCCGCAATGAGCAGTTCTTC. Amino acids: CASKVLRNEQFF.

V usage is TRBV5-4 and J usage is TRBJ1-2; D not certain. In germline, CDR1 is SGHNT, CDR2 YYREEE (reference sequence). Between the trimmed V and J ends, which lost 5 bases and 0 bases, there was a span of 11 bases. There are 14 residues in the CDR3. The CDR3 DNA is TGTGCCAGCAGTCTAGGGCAGTCTAACTATGGCTACACCTTC. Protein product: CASSLGQSNYGYTF.

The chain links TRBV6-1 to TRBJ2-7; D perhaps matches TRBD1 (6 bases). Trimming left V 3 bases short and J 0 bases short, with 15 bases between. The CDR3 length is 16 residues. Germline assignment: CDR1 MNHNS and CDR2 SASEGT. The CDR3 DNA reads TGTGCCAGCAGTGAGCCCTGGTTGGGGGCCTCCTACGAGCAGTACTTC. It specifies CASSEPWLGASYEQYF.

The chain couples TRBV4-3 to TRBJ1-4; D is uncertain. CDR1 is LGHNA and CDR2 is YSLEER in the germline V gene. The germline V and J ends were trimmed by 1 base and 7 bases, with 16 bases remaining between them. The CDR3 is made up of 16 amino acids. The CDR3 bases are TGCGCCAGCAGCCAAGGGGTCACGACCCGAGGTGAAAAACTGTTTTTT. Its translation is CASSQGVTTRGEKLFF.